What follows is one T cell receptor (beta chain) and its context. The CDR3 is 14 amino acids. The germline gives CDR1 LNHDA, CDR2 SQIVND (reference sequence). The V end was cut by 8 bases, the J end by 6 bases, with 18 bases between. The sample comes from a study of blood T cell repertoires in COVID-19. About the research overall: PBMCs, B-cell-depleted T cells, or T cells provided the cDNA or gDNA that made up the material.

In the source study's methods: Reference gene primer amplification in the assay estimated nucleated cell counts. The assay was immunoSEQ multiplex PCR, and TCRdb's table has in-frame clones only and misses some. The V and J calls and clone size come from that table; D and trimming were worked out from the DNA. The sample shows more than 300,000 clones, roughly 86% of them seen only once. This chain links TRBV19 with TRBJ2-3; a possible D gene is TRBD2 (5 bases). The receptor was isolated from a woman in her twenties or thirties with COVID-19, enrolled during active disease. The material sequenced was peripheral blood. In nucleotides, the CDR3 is TGTGCCAGTGAGAGGGCCGGGTCGGGGGATACGCAGTATTTT. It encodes CASERAGSGDTQYF.